In its sample, the clone carrying this TCR beta chain was seen many times. Its antigen remains unidentified. V was trimmed by 4 bases and J by 2 bases, leaving 12 bases between them. This CDR3 spans 16 amino acids. Germline assignment: CDR1 MNHEY and CDR2 SVGAGI. This entry is derived from a study of Graves' ophthalmopathy and Graves' hyperthyroidism. Across the study: At initial diagnosis, peripheral blood was obtained, and this preceded any treatment. Study results and limitations: Discriminating ophthalmopathy from stable hyperthyroidism, a 13-signature model attained a sensitivity of about 90% and a specificity of almost 83%. Most clonotypes expanded in thyroid above 0.001 frequency were present in blood too.

Amplified TCR beta CDR3 regions were obtained using RNA transcripts as template. HTBI primers served in a first-round RT-PCR, which a second-round multiplex PCR followed. TCRdb re-called the multiplex PCR reads with MiXCR, one entry per CDR3 protein. The sample consists of under 800,000 distinct CDR3 sequences, approximately 21% of them appearing once. Sequencing was carried out using peripheral blood. This receptor was obtained from a woman between 18 and 29 years old with stable Graves' hyperthyroidism. Some clones in this sample may be carry-over from other donors' samples. The V and J genes are TRBV6-5 and TRBJ1-6; no definite D call. The CDR3, as DNA: TGTGCCAGCAGTTTAGTTGGGCGCCCCTATAATTCACCCCTCCACTTT. Its translation: CASSLVGRPYNSPLHF.